This entry concerns a single T cell receptor beta chain. The PCR ran on 60 Vbeta and 13 Jbeta primers. This table comes from immunoSEQ multiplex PCR, and its TCRdb copy is limited to in-frame clones, with some not included. In the table there are around 140,000 clones, under 85% of which are singletons. The sample comes from a study of cytomegalovirus exposure and HLA in healthy donors. The CDR3 covers 15 residues. Germline values: CDR1 ENHRY, CDR2 SYGVKD. V shed 0 bases, J shed 4 bases, and the junction held 5 bases outside the gene matches. The sequencing sample was made of PBMCs. The TCR sequence derives from a male donor in good health and CMV-seropositive. The rearrangement uses TRBV10-3 and TRBJ2-7, with 8 bases lining up with TRBD2. The CDR3 nucleotides read TGTGCCATCAGTGAGTCGGTTAGCGGGAATTACGAGCAGTACTTC. Translation: CAISESVSGNYEQYF.